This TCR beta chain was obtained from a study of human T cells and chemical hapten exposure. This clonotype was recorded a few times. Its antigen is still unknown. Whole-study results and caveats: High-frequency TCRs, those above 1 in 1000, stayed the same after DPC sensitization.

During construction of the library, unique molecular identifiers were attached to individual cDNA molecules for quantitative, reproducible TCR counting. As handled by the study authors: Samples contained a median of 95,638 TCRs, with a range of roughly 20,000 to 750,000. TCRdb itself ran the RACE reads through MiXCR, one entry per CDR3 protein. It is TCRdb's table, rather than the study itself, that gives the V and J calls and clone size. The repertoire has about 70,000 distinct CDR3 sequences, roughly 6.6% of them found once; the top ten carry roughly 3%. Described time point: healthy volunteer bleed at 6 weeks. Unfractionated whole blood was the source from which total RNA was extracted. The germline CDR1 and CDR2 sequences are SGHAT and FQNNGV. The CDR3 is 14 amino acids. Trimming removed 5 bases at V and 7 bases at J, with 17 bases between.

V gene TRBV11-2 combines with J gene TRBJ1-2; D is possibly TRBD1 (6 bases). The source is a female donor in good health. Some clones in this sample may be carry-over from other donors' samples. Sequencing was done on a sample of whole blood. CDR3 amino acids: CASSVSDSYVGYTF. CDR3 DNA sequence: TGTGCCAGCAGCGTTTCGGACAGCTATGTTGGCTACACCTTC.